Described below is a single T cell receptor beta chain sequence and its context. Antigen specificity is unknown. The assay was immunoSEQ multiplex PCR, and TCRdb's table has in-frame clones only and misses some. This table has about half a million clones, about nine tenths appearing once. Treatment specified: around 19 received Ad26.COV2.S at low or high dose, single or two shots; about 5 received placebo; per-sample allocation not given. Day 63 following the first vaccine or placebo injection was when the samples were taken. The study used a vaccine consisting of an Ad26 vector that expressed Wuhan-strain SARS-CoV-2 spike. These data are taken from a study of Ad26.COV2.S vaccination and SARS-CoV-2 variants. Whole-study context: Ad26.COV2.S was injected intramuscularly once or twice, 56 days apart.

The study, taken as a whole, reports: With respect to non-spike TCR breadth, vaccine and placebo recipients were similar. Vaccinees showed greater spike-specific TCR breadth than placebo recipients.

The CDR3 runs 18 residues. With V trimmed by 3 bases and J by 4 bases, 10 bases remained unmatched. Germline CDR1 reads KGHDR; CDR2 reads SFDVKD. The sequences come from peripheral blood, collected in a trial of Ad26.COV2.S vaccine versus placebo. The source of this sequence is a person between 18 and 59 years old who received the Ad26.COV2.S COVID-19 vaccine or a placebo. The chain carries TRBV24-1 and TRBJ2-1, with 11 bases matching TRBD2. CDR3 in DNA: TGTGCCACCAGTGATCCCGTAGCGGGAGGGCCCACGTACAATGAGCAGTTCTTC. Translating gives CATSDPVAGGPTYNEQFF.